The 11 T cell receptor beta chains listed next were all sequenced from one sample in a study of blood T cell repertoires in COVID-19. Produced via immunoSEQ multiplex PCR; TCRdb's table is partial and in-frame only. The data show 150,000 or so clones, with about 80% seen just once and 1.5% to 2% held by the top ten. The sample was peripheral blood. Every receptor here comes from a human donor in a cohort sampled during active COVID-19.

The table lists this clone with many counts. In nucleotides, the CDR3 is TGCAGCGCTGACAGGGGGAGAGTGGCTTTCTTT. Its protein is CSADRGRVAFF. This chain links TRBV29-1 with TRBJ1-1, with TRBD1 matching over 9 bases. CDR3 length: 11 residues. The trim removed 7 bases at V and 11 bases at J, leaving 8 bases unmatched. CDR1 is SQVTM, CDR2 ANQGSEA, per germline.

The chain is built from TRBV9 and TRBJ1-1; D is unresolved. The CDR3 is made up of 15 amino acids. Germline CDR1 is SGDLS and CDR2 is YYNGEE. V lost 0 bases, J lost 2 bases, and 11 bases lay in between. CDR3 amino acids: CASSVVLTANTEAFF. The CDR3 region has the DNA TGTGCCAGCAGCGTAGTCTTGACTGCAAACACTGAAGCTTTCTTT.

The V gene is TRBV9, the J gene TRBJ2-1; the D gene is possibly TRBD2 (6 bases). This CDR3 is built from 16 residues. Deletions cut 3 bases from V and 3 bases from J, with 16 bases between. Germline lookup yields CDR1 SGDLS and CDR2 YYNGEE. CDR3 sequence: CASSAGTSSSYNEQFF. In DNA form, the CDR3 reads TGTGCCAGCAGCGCGGGTACTAGCTCCAGCTACAATGAGCAGTTCTTC.

The rearrangement links TRBV11-1 to TRBJ1-5, with 10 positions matching TRBD1. The CDR3 is 15 amino acids. Trimming cost V 3 bases and J 1 base; bases outside gene matches: 0. CDR1 and CDR2 (germline): SGHAT, FQDESV (reference sequence). The chain's CDR3 is CASSLTGGSNQPQHF. The CDR3 DNA sequence: TGTGCCAGCAGCTTGACAGGGGGCAGCAATCAGCCCCAGCATTTT. The full variable domain, rest sourced from reference TRBV11-1 and TRBJ1-5, is EAEVAQSPRYKITEKSQAVAFWCDPISGHATLYWYRQILGQGPELLVQFQDESVVDDSQLPKDRFSAERLKGVDSTLKIQPAELGDSAMYLCASSLTGGSNQPQHFGDGTRLSIL.

V usage is TRBV9 and J usage is TRBJ2-7, with 7 bases matching TRBD1. Germline V lookup: CDR1 SGDLS, CDR2 YYNGEE. V shed 3 bases and J 6 bases; nucleotides not matched to a gene: 6. This CDR3 is 13 amino acids long. CDR3 in amino acids: CASSGTGRVEQYF. CDR3 coding DNA: TGTGCCAGCAGCGGGACAGGTAGAGTCGAGCAGTACTTC.

The CDR3 reads CASSEAVSGYTGELFF. The CDR3, as DNA: TGTGCCAGCAGTGAAGCGGTTAGCGGTTACACCGGGGAGCTGTTTTTT. The V and J genes are TRBV6-1 and TRBJ2-2; maybe TRBD2 (6 bases). The length of the CDR3 is 16 residues. Trimming took 0 bases from V and 3 from J, leaving 11 bases between them. Per the germline V gene, CDR1 is MNHNS and CDR2 is SASEGT.

This chain uses TRBV5-1 with TRBJ2-1, with no clear D. V was shortened by 0 bases and J by 7 bases, with 5 bases between the two germline ends. This CDR3 has 12 amino acids. Germline values: CDR1 SGHRS, CDR2 YFSETQ. The CDR3 spells CASSLDLNEQFF. The CDR3 region has the DNA TGCGCCAGCAGCTTGGACTTGAATGAGCAGTTCTTC.

The chain recombines TRBV28 with TRBJ2-7; 8 nucleotides line up with TRBD2. CDR1 and CDR2 (germline): MDHEN, SYDVKM. J was trimmed by 0 bases and V by 6 bases; bases with no gene match: 7. This CDR3 has 15 amino acids. This CDR3 is CASSPDSGSSYEQYF. As DNA, the CDR3 is TGTGCCAGCAGCCCCGACAGCGGGAGCTCCTACGAGCAGTACTTC.

The rearrangement joins TRBV19 to TRBJ2-1, with TRBD2 matching over 10 bases. With V trimmed by 6 bases and J by 3 bases, 5 bases remained unmatched. CDR3 size: 15 residues. Germline CDR1 and CDR2: LNHDA and SQIVND (reference sequence). The CDR3 loop is CASSPRLAGYNEQFF. The CDR3 nucleotides read TGTGCCAGTAGCCCTCGACTAGCGGGCTACAATGAGCAGTTCTTC.

A single count supports this clone. V usage is TRBV18 and J usage is TRBJ1-3, with D possibly matching TRBD1 (6 bases). Germline CDR1 is KGHSH and CDR2 is LQKENI. Trimming pared 5 bases from V and 3 bases from J, leaving 14 bases between. The CDR3 runs to 15 residues. This CDR3 is CASSTTGLVGNTIYF. Written as DNA, the CDR3 is TGTGCCAGCTCAACCACAGGGCTGGTTGGAAACACCATATATTTT.

V usage is TRBV29-1 and J usage is TRBJ1-2; D may be TRBD1 (6 bases). Germline V gene lookup returns CDR1 SQVTM and CDR2 ANQGSEA. This CDR3 comprises 13 residues. V was clipped by 6 bases and J by 2 bases, with 13 bases between them. DNA of the CDR3: TGCAGCGTAAGCGACAGGTCGAACTATGGCTACACCTTC. This codes for CSVSDRSNYGYTF.